Listed below are T cell receptor beta chains from one sample, sequenced in a study of T cells after posttransplantation cyclophosphamide. The table came from immunoSEQ multiplex PCR; TCRdb's copy has only in-frame clones and leaves some out. The sample consists of about 4,600 clones, approximately 79% of them appearing once. The starting material was PBMCs, obtained 86 days after allogeneic stem cell transplant with posttransplant cyclophosphamide. All receptors derive from a male patient between 45 and 60 years old who received an allogeneic stem cell transplant from an unrelated donor, was CMV-positive, and had acute GVHD only. Some of the T cells may derive from the graft donor. The CDR3 runs from the conserved cysteine through the conserved F or W. Fields, in order: J gene, clone size, D gene, V gene, CDR3 protein, CDR3 DNA. A D gene is named only where the DNA matches it firmly. Rows may omit the clone size; those that give it use once, few, many or a size class.

J: TRBJ2-2
size: once
D: NA
V: TRBV5-1
CDR3: CASSSYTGELFF
DNA: TGCGCCAGCAGCTCTTACACCGGGGAGCTGTTTTTT

J: TRBJ1-6
size: NA
D: TRBD1
V: TRBV7-9
CDR3: CASSSSGGTDNSPLHF
DNA: TGTGCCAGCAGCTCATCCGGAGGGACAGATAATTCCCCCCTCCACTTT

J: TRBJ1-3
size: NA
D: TRBD1
V: TRBV7-8
CDR3: CASSYYSGTGGRNTIYF
DNA: TGTGCCAGCAGCTACTATTCCGGGACAGGGGGACGAAACACCATATATTTT

J: TRBJ2-2
size: once
D: NA
V: TRBV19
CDR3: CASSMGWGHTNTGELFF
DNA: TGTGCCAGTAGTATGGGATGGGGACACACGAACACCGGGGAGCTGTTTTTT

J: TRBJ2-7
size: NA
D: NA
V: TRBV28
CDR3: CASSLVPQGYEQYF
DNA: TGTGCCAGCAGTTTAGTCCCACAGGGCTACGAGCAGTACTTC

J: TRBJ2-7
size: NA
D: NA
V: TRBV27
CDR3: CASSLSTSPGFYEQYF
DNA: TGTGCCAGCAGTTTGTCTACTAGTCCGGGATTCTACGAGCAGTACTTC

J: TRBJ2-6
size: once
D: TRBD1
V: TRBV5-1
CDR3: CASSPRTGHVGVLTF
DNA: TGCGCCAGCAGCCCCCGGACAGGCCACGTAGGGGTCCTGACTTTC

J: TRBJ1-2
size: once
D: NA
V: TRBV4-3
CDR3: CASSQGRVGPGNGYTF
DNA: TGCGCCAGCAGCCAAGGAAGAGTCGGCCCAGGGAATGGCTACACCTTC

J: TRBJ2-1
size: NA
D: TRBD2
V: TRBV9
CDR3: CASSVEGGSSYNEQFF
DNA: TGTGCCAGCAGCGTAGAAGGCGGGAGCTCCTACAATGAGCAGTTCTTC

J: TRBJ1-1
size: NA
D: NA
V: TRBV5-1
CDR3: CASSLASRNTEAFF
DNA: TGCGCCAGCAGCTTGGCGTCCAGGAACACTGAAGCTTTCTTT

J: TRBJ2-6
size: NA
D: TRBD1
V: TRBV7-2
CDR3: CASSSFGQGAGGANVLTF
DNA: TGTGCCAGCAGCTCCTTTGGACAGGGGGCGGGTGGGGCCAACGTCCTGACTTTC

J: TRBJ2-2
size: NA
D: NA
V: TRBV2
CDR3: CAGASNTGELFF
DNA: TGTGCCGGGGCTAGTAACACCGGGGAGCTGTTTTTT

J: TRBJ1-2
size: NA
D: TRBD1
V: TRBV7-2
CDR3: CASNPGQGQYTF
DNA: TGTGCCAGCAACCCGGGACAGGGTCAGTACACCTTC

J: TRBJ2-3
size: NA
D: TRBD2
V: TRBV7-2
CDR3: CASSFWLAGGSTDTQYF
DNA: TGTGCCAGCAGCTTTTGGCTAGCGGGGGGGAGCACAGATACGCAGTATTTT

J: TRBJ2-7
size: once
D: NA
V: TRBV5-6
CDR3: CASSFVVRREQYF
DNA: TGTGCCAGCAGCTTTGTAGTGAGGCGCGAGCAGTACTTC

J: TRBJ2-3
size: NA
D: NA
V: TRBV6-1
CDR3: CASTGTDTQYF
DNA: TGTGCCAGCACCGGCACAGATACGCAGTATTTT

J: TRBJ2-5
size: NA
D: NA
V: TRBV18
CDR3: CASSPHKQGTQYF
DNA: TGTGCCAGCTCACCACACAAACAGGGGACCCAGTACTTC

J: TRBJ2-7
size: NA
D: NA
V: TRBV25-1
CDR3: CASRDRAYEQYF
DNA: TGTGCCAGCAGGGACAGAGCCTACGAGCAGTACTTC

J: TRBJ2-7
size: NA
D: TRBD2
V: TRBV2
CDR3: CASSEGLLYEQYF
DNA: TGTGCCAGCAGTGAGGGACTACTCTACGAGCAGTACTTC

J: TRBJ2-3
size: NA
D: TRBD1
V: TRBV6-4
CDR3: CASSEQGDTQYF
DNA: TGTGCCAGCAGTGAACAGGGGGATACGCAGTATTTT

J: TRBJ1-5
size: few
D: NA
V: TRBV2
CDR3: CASCQGGGSFQPQHF
DNA: TGTGCCAGCTGCCAAGGGGGTGGCTCATTTCAGCCCCAGCATTTT

J: TRBJ2-3
size: NA
D: NA
V: TRBV30
CDR3: CAWIWKGSTDTQYF
DNA: TGTGCCTGGATTTGGAAGGGGAGCACAGATACGCAGTATTTT

J: TRBJ2-2
size: NA
D: TRBD2
V: TRBV19
CDR3: CASSIGGWRAGELFF
DNA: TGTGCCAGTAGTATCGGGGGGTGGAGAGCCGGGGAGCTGTTTTTT

J: TRBJ1-2
size: NA
D: NA
V: TRBV30
CDR3: CAWSGPLGYTF
DNA: TGTGCCTGGAGTGGGCCCCTTGGCTACACCTTC

J: TRBJ1-3
size: NA
D: NA
V: TRBV10-3
CDR3: CAINQDNSGNTIYF
DNA: TGTGCCATCAACCAAGACAACTCTGGAAACACCATATATTTT

J: TRBJ2-1
size: NA
D: NA
V: TRBV5-8
CDR3: CASSPETILLEQFF
DNA: TGTGCCAGCAGTCCTGAGACAATTCTCCTTGAGCAGTTCTTC

J: TRBJ1-1
size: NA
D: TRBD1
V: TRBV5-1
CDR3: CASSSRTGQTEAFF
DNA: TGCGCCAGCAGCTCGCGGACAGGGCAAACTGAAGCTTTCTTT

J: TRBJ2-7
size: few
D: TRBD1
V: TRBV2
CDR3: CASRDGQGFPYEQYF
DNA: TGTGCCAGCAGGGACGGACAGGGTTTTCCTTACGAGCAGTACTTC

J: TRBJ2-2
size: few
D: NA
V: TRBV7-9
CDR3: CASSQISSGELFF
DNA: TGTGCCAGCAGCCAGATATCCTCCGGGGAGCTGTTTTTT

J: TRBJ2-7
size: NA
D: TRBD2
V: TRBV5-1
CDR3: CASSPLTSGGPSYEQYF
DNA: TGCGCCAGCAGCCCTTTGACTAGCGGGGGGCCTTCCTACGAGCAGTACTTC

J: TRBJ2-7
size: NA
D: NA
V: TRBV5-6
CDR3: CASSLGIGSYEQYF
DNA: TGTGCCAGCAGCTTGGGCATAGGGAGCTACGAGCAGTACTTC

J: TRBJ2-5
size: NA
D: NA
V: TRBV4-1
CDR3: CASSQERGGRETQYF
DNA: TGCGCCAGCAGCCAAGAGAGGGGGGGACGGGAGACCCAGTACTTC

J: TRBJ2-1
size: NA
D: TRBD2
V: TRBV18
CDR3: CASSRRLAGGENEQFF
DNA: TGTGCCAGCTCTCGCCGACTAGCGGGAGGGGAGAATGAGCAGTTCTTC

J: TRBJ2-7
size: NA
D: NA
V: TRBV21-1
CDR3: CASTADRSSYEQYF
DNA: TGTGCCAGCACCGCGGACAGGAGCTCCTACGAGCAGTACTTC

J: TRBJ2-2
size: once
D: TRBD1
V: TRBV5-1
CDR3: CASSLRGQGIGELFF
DNA: TGCGCCAGCAGCTTACGTGGACAGGGGATCGGGGAGCTGTTTTTT

J: TRBJ2-7
size: NA
D: TRBD2
V: TRBV11-2
CDR3: CASSLEAGFYEQYF
DNA: TGTGCCAGCAGCTTAGAAGCGGGATTCTACGAGCAGTACTTC

J: TRBJ1-5
size: NA
D: NA
V: TRBV30
CDR3: CAWSVRAGTNQPQHF
DNA: TGTGCCTGGAGTGTACGAGCAGGGACAAATCAGCCCCAGCATTTT

J: TRBJ1-5
size: NA
D: TRBD1
V: TRBV7-8
CDR3: CASSLISGQSNQPQHF
DNA: TGTGCCAGCAGCTTGATTTCGGGACAGAGCAATCAGCCCCAGCATTTT

J: TRBJ2-2
size: NA
D: NA
V: TRBV5-6
CDR3: CASSLEGSAGELFF
DNA: TGTGCCAGCAGCTTAGAGGGATCCGCCGGGGAGCTGTTTTTT

J: TRBJ2-2
size: NA
D: NA
V: TRBV4-3
CDR3: CASSQEQGRGTGELFF
DNA: TGCGCCAGCAGCCAAGAGCAGGGCCGGGGGACCGGGGAGCTGTTTTTT

J: TRBJ1-2
size: NA
D: NA
V: TRBV29-1
CDR3: CSVTRWAGVNYGYTF
DNA: TGCAGCGTGACCAGGTGGGCAGGGGTTAACTATGGCTACACCTTC

J: TRBJ2-7
size: NA
D: NA
V: TRBV9
CDR3: CASTEGVGGGEQYF
DNA: TGTGCCAGTACCGAAGGGGTTGGGGGCGGCGAGCAGTACTTC